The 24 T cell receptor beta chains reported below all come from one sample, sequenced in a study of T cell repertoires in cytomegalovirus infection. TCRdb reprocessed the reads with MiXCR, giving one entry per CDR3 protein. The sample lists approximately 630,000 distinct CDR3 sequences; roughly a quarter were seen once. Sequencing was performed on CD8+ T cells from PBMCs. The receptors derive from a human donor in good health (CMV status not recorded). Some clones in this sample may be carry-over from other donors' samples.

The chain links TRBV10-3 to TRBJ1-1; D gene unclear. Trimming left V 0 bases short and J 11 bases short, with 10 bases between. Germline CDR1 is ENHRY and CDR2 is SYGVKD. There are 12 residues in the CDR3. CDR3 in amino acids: CAISESHVDAFF. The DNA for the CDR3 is TGTGCCATCAGTGAGTCCCATGTAGACGCTTTCTTT.

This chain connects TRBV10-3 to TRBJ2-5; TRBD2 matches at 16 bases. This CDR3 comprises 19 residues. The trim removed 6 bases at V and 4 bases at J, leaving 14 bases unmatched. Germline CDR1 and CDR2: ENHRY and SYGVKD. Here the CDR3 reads CAIRTSYGTSGGAGETQYF. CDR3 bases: TGTGCCATCAGGACTAGTTATGGGACTAGCGGGGGGGCCGGAGAGACCCAGTACTTC.

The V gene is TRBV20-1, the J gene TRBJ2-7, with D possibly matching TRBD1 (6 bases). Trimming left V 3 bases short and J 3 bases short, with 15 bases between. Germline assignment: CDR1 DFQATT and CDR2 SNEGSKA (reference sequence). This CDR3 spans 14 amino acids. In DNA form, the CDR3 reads TGCAGTGCTAGTAACAGGGAAATGAGCTACGAGCAGTACTTC. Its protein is CSASNREMSYEQYF.

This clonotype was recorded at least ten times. CDR3: CASSSGQGPTGELFF. The CDR3 DNA is TGTGCCAGCAGCTCTGGACAGGGGCCCACCGGGGAGCTGTTTTTT. The V and J genes are TRBV7-2 and TRBJ2-2; 9 bases map to TRBD1. Germline CDR1 is SGHTA and CDR2 is FQGNSA. This CDR3 contains 15 residues. V was clipped by 4 bases and J by 4 bases; unmatched bases: 4.

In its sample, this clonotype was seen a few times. CDR3 residues: CASSRQWDSPLHF. Written as DNA, the CDR3 is TGTGCCAGCAGCAGACAGTGGGATTCACCCCTCCACTTT. The J gene is TRBJ1-6, the V gene TRBV25-1; tentatively, D is TRBD1 (5 bases). Germline V gene sequence: CDR1 MGHDK, CDR2 SYGVNS. This CDR3 has 13 residues. The ends were cut back, 6 bases at V and 8 bases at J, with 11 bases in the middle. Filled out from reference TRBV25-1 and TRBJ1-6, the complete variable domain reads EADIYQTPRYLVIGTGKKITLECSQTMGHDKMYWYQQDPGMELHLIHYSYGVNSTEKGDLSSESTVSRIRTEHFPLTLESARPSHTSQYLCASSRQWDSPLHFGNGTRLTVT.

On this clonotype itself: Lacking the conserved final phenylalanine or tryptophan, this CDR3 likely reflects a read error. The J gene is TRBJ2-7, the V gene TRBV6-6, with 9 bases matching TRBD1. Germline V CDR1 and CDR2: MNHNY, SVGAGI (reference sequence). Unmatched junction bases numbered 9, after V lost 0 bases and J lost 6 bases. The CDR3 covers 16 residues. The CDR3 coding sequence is TGTGCCAGCAGTTACTCGATTAAGGACAGGGGCGGCGAGCAGTACTAC. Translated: CASSYSIKDRGGEQYY.

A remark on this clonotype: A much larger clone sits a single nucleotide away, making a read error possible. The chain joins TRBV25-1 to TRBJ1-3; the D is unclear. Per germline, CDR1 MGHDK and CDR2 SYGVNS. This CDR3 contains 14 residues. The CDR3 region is CASSERASGDTIYF. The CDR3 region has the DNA TGTGCCAGCAGTGAACGTGCTTCTGGAGACACCATATATTTT.

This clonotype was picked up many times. The CDR3 bases are TGTGCCAGCAGCTTAATTAGCGGGGGGTCCAACGAGCAGTACTTC. It yields the protein CASSLISGGSNEQYF. The J gene is TRBJ2-7, the V gene TRBV7-2; TRBD2 aligns across 10 bases. The V gene end was trimmed by 2 bases and the J gene end by 5 bases; junction bases not matched to a gene: 6. Per germline, CDR1 SGHTA and CDR2 FQGNSA. This CDR3 contains 15 residues.

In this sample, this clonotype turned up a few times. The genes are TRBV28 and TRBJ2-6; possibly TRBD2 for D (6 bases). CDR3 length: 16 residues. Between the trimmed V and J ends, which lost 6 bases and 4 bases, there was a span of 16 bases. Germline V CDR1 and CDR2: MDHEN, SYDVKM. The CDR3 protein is CASSPLRGSGANVLTF. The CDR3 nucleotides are TGTGCCAGCAGCCCATTACGGGGGTCCGGGGCCAACGTCCTGACTTTC.

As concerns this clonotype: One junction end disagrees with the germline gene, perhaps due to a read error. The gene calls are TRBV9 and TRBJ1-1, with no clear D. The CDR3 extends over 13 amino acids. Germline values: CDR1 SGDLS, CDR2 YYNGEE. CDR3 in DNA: TGTGTCAGCAGCGTAGGGAGGTACACTGAAGCTTTCTTT. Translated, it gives CVSSVGRYTEAFF.

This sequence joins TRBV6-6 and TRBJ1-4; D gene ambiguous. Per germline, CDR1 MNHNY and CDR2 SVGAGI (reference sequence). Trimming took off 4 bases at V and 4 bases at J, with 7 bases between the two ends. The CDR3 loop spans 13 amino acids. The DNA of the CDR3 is TGTGCCAGCAGTTCTGGTCGTAATGAAAAACTGTTTTTT. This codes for CASSSGRNEKLFF.

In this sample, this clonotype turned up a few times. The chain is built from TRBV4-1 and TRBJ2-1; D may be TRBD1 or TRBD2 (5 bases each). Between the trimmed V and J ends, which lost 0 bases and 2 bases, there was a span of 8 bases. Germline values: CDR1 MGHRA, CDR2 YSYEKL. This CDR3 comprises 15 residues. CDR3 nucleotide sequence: TGCGCCAGCAGCCAAGATGAGGGGCCCTACAATGAGCAGTTCTTC. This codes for CASSQDEGPYNEQFF.

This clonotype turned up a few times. The CDR3 here is CASRLRSSYEQYV. The CDR3 DNA reads as TGTGCCAGCAGACTCAGGAGCTCCTACGAGCAGTACGTC. V is TRBV28 and J is TRBJ2-7; D is unclear. The V gene lost 6 bases and the J gene lost 0 bases, with 9 bases spanning the gap. Germline assignment: CDR1 MDHEN and CDR2 SYDVKM. This CDR3 comprises 13 residues.

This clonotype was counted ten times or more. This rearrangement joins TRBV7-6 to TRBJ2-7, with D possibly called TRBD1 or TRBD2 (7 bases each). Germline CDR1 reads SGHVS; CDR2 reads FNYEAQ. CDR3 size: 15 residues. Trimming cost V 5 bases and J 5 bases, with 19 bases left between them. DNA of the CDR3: TGTGCCAGCAGCCCTGGGGGAGGGGGCATCAACGAGCAGTACTTC. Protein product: CASSPGGGGINEQYF.

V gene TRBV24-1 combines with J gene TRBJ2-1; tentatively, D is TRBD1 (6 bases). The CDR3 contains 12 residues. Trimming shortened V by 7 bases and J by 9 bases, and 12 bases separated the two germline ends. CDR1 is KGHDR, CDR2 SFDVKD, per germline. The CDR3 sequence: CATSAQGLEQFF. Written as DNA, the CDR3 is TGTGCCACCAGCGCCCAGGGGCTTGAGCAGTTCTTC.

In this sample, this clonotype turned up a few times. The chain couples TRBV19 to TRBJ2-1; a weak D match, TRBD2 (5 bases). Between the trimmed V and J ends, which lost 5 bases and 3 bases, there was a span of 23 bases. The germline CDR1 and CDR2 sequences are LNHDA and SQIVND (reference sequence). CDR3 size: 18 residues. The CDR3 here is CASSCHHHDYFLYNEQFF. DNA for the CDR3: TGTGCCAGTAGTTGCCATCACCACGACTACTTCCTCTACAATGAGCAGTTCTTC.

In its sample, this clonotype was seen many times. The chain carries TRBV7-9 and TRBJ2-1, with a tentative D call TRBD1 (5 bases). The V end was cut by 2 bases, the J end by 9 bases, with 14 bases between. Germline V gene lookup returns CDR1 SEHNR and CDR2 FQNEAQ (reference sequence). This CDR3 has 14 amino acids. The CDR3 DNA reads TGTGCCAGCAGCTTAACCGGAGACAGATTTGAGCAGTTCTTC. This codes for CASSLTGDRFEQFF.

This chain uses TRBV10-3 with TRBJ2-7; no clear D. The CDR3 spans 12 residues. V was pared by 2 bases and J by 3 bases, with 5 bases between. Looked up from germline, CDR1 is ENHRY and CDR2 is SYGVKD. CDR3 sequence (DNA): TGTGCCATCAGTGAGACGTTCTACGAGCAGTACGTC. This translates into CAISETFYEQYV.

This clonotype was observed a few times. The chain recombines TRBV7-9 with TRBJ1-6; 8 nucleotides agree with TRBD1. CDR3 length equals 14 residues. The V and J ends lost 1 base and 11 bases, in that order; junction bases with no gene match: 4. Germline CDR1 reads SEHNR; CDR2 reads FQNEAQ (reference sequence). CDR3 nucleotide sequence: TGTGCCAGCAGCTTAGATGTCAGGGGGCCACCCCTCCACTTT. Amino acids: CASSLDVRGPPLHF.

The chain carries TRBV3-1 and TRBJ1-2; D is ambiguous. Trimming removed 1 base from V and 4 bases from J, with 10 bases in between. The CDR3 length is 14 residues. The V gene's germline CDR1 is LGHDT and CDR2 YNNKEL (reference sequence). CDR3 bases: TGTGCCAGCAGCCAAGGAAAGGGAACCTATGGCTACACCTTC. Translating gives CASSQGKGTYGYTF.

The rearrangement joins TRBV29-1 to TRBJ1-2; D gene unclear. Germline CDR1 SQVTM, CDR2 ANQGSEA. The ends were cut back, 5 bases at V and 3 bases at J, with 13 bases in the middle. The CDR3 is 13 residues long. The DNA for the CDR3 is TGCAGCGTTAAGTTTCCTCGCGACTATGGCTACACCTTC. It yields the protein CSVKFPRDYGYTF. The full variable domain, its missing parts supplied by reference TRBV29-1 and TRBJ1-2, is SAVISQKPSRDICQRGTSLTIQCQVDSQVTMMFWYRQQPGQSLTLIATANQGSEATYESGFVIDKFPISRPNLTFSTLTVSNMSPEDSSIYLCSVKFPRDYGYTFGSGTRLTVV.

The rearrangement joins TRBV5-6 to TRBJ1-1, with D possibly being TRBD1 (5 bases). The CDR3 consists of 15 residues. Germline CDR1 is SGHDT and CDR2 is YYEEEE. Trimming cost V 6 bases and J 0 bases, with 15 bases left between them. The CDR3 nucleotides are TGTGCCAGCAACCGGGGTTGGGGGATGAACACTGAAGCTTTCTTT. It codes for CASNRGWGMNTEAFF.

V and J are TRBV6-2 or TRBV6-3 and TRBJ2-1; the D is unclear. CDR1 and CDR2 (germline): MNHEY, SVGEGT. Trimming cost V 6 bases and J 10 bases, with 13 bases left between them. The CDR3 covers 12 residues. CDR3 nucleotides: TGTGCCAGCAGCGATACGGCTTTCGAGCAGTTCTTC. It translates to CASSDTAFEQFF.

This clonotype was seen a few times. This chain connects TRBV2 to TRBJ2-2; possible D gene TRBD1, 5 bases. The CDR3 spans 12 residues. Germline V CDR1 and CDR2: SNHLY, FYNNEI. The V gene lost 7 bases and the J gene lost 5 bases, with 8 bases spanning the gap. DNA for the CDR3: TGTGCCAGCACCGACAGTACCGGGGAGCTGTTTTTT. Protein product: CASTDSTGELFF. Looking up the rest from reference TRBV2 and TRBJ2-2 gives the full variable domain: EPEVTQTPSHQVTQMGQEVILRCVPISNHLYFYWYRQILGQKVEFLVSFYNNEISEKSEIFDDQFSVERPDGSNFTLKIRSTKLEDSAMYFCASTDSTGELFFGEGSRLTVL.